These T cell receptor beta chains were read from a single sample in a study of T cells in Graves' hyperthyroidism and ophthalmopathy. TCRdb called the multiplex PCR reads again in MiXCR, with one record for every CDR3 protein. The sample lists about 560,000 distinct CDR3 sequences, about 14% occurring once. Sequencing was carried out using blood. The receptors come from a woman in her forties with Graves' hyperthyroidism. Both conserved end residues are part of each CDR3. D genes are given only for firm matches. Size tells how often a clone was seen (once, few, many) or the class of an expanded clone, and some rows leave it out.

v_gene	d_gene	abundance	j_gene	CDR3nt	CDR3aa
TRBV6-1	NA	many	TRBJ2-7	TGTGCCAGCAGATCCGGGGCTGAAGGAGAGCAGTACTTC	CASRSGAEGEQYF
TRBV5-1	NA	many	TRBJ1-4	TGCGCCAGCAGCTTGGACCAGGGCGGTTATAGTGAAAAACTGTTTTTT	CASSLDQGGYSEKLFF
TRBV2	NA	many	TRBJ2-1	TGTGCCAGCATCGTAATCGATGAGCAGTTCTTC	CASIVIDEQFF
TRBV7-9	NA	many	TRBJ2-2	TGTGCCAGCAGCTTTTTCCCTAACACCGGGGAGCTGTTTTTT	CASSFFPNTGELFF
TRBV28	NA	many	TRBJ2-7	NA	CASSSGQGLNYEQYF
TRBV28	NA	many	TRBJ2-2	TGTGCCAGCAGTTCGGCGGGCAGGGAGCTGTTTTTT	CASSSAGRELFF
TRBV20-1	TRBD2	NA	TRBJ2-1	TGCAGTGCTAGAGATTTGGCTAGCGGGAGAAATGAGCAGTTCTTC	CSARDLASGRNEQFF
TRBV30	NA	many	TRBJ2-4	TGTGCCTGGAGTCGGGACCAAGCCAACATTCAGTACTTC	CAWSRDQANIQYF
TRBV7-9	NA	NA	TRBJ2-3	TGTGCCAGCGGCCCCGACTTCTCCCTTTTCAGGGGAGATACGCAGTATTTT	CASGPDFSLFRGDTQYF
TRBV12-3/TRBV12-4	NA	many	TRBJ2-3	TGTGCCAGCAGTTCCAGCTGGGAGAACACAGATACGCAGTATTTT	CASSSSWENTDTQYF
TRBV5-1	NA	many	TRBJ2-1	TGCGCCAGCAGCTCGGAGGGGGCGCACAATGAGCAGTTCTTC	CASSSEGAHNEQFF
TRBV28	TRBD1	many	TRBJ1-1	TGTGCCAGCAGGGGGACAGGGGGCAACACTGAAGCTTTCTTT	CASRGTGGNTEAFF
TRBV27	NA	many	TRBJ2-1	TGTGCCAGCAGTTTGACCGGGCCCGTAAGTAATGAGCAGTTCTTC	CASSLTGPVSNEQFF
TRBV5-1	TRBD1	few	TRBJ2-1	TGCGCCAGCAGCAAAACAGGGGGCGGGTACAATGAGCAGTTCTTC	CASSKTGGGYNEQFF
TRBV29-1	TRBD1	NA	TRBJ2-2	TGCAGCGCTGCCGGGACAGGGAACACCGGGGAGCTGTTTTTT	CSAAGTGNTGELFF
TRBV28	TRBD2	many	TRBJ2-7	TGTGCCAGCACACCTTCCGGGGGACTAGCGTCCTACGAGCAGTACTTC	CASTPSGGLASYEQYF
TRBV12-3/TRBV12-4	TRBD1	many	TRBJ2-5	TGTGCCAGCAGTTCCCTTTGGGGGGACAGGGGGCGAATTGAGACCCAGTACTTC	CASSSLWGDRGRIETQYF
TRBV3-1	TRBD2	many	TRBJ2-1	TGTGCCAGCAGCCAATCATCTAGCGGACACAATGAGCAGTTCTTC	CASSQSSSGHNEQFF
TRBV4-1	NA	NA	TRBJ2-5	TGCGCCAGCAGCCAAGAAGAATGGGACGACCTGAAGACCCAGTACTTC	CASSQEEWDDLKTQYF
TRBV6-2/TRBV6-3	TRBD1	NA	TRBJ2-7	TGTGCCAGCAGGACAGCCGGGACAGGGGCCTCCTACGAGCAGTACTTC	CASRTAGTGASYEQYF
TRBV3-1	NA	many	TRBJ2-2	TGTGCCAGCAGCCAAGTCGGGGCCCGGACCGGGGAGCTGTTTTTT	CASSQVGARTGELFF
TRBV25-1	NA	few	TRBJ2-7	TGTGCCAGCAGTGAGGGGTGGGGACAAACCTACGAGCAGTACTTC	CASSEGWGQTYEQYF
TRBV30	NA	NA	TRBJ1-1	TGTGCCTGGACCCGCGCCGGGGGAATGAACACTGAAGCTTTCTTT	CAWTRAGGMNTEAFF
TRBV20-1	TRBD2	many	TRBJ2-3	TGCAGTGCTAGACGGCTAGCGGGAGGAACAGATACGCAGTATTTT	CSARRLAGGTDTQYF